This TCR beta chain was obtained from a study of identical twins. The study, taken as a whole, reports: Models underestimated how often monozygotic twins shared out-of-frame TCR alpha. Insertions were fewer in abundant cord blood beta clonotypes, whereas memory repertoires showed none of this pattern.

V lost 4 bases and J 4 bases, leaving 20 bases between the germline ends. Germline values: CDR1 SGHTA, CDR2 FQGNSA. The CDR3 is 17 residues long. This clonotype appeared a few times. What it binds is unknown. TCRdb reprocessed the 5' RACE reads via MiXCR and lists one record per CDR3 protein. The table has just over 500,000 distinct CDR3 sequences, 22% seen once. These sequences were also reported in another study, on T cells expressing NK-cell markers. That study adds: Sorted CD3+CD56+NKG2C+, CD3+CD56+NKG2C- and CD3+CD56-NKG2C+ T-cell subsets were beta-chain profiled. Several of the experiments relied on an anti-gamma-delta TCR antibody so that only alpha-beta TCR T cells were sorted.

V gene TRBV7-2 combines with J gene TRBJ2-1; no firm D call. The receptor was derived from a woman between 18 and 30 years old in good health. Sequenced: CD4+ T cells sorted from blood. The CDR3 DNA reads TGTGCCAGCAGCTCGCCGTCCATTACCCGCCCTTACAATGAGCAGTTCTTC. Translation: CASSSPSITRPYNEQFF.